Below are 25 T cell receptor beta chains sequenced from a single sample in a study of shared clonotypes between healthy human individuals. Profiling relied on immunoSEQ multiplex PCR, and the TCRdb table lists in-frame clones only, not all of them. The table shows around 1.6 million clones, with approximately 98% occurring only once. Sequencing used naive CD4+ T cells sorted from blood. Indicated subset: CD45RA+ positively selected. These receptors came from a man under 40 in good health.

The genes are TRBV4-2 and TRBJ2-5; 7 bases map to TRBD1. Trimming at V came to 4 bases and at J to 2 bases, leaving 13 bases not matched to a gene. The germline V gene has CDR1 LGHNA and CDR2 YNFKEQ. The CDR3 totals 17 residues. The CDR3 coding sequence is TGTGCCAGCAGCCGAGAGCTTGACAGGGCCGGACAAGAGACCCAGTACTTC. Its protein product is CASSRELDRAGQETQYF.

V is TRBV28 and J is TRBJ1-2; no definite D call. CDR1 MDHEN and CDR2 SYDVKM come from the germline V gene. V was clipped by 8 bases and J by 3 bases, with 16 bases between them. The length of the CDR3 is 14 residues. CDR3 amino acids: CASVPGPRDYGYTF. The CDR3 bases are TGTGCCAGCGTCCCGGGTCCTAGAGACTATGGCTACACCTTC.

This clone has only one observation. The chain joins TRBV10-3 to TRBJ2-1, with D hard to call. CDR1 is ENHRY, CDR2 SYGVKD, per germline. This CDR3 spans 17 amino acids. The V gene lost 0 bases and the J gene lost 5 bases, with 17 bases spanning the gap. In DNA form, the CDR3 reads TGTGCCATCAGTGAGTCGCAGTCGCAGACGCTAAACAATGAGCAGTTCTTC. Translation gives CAISESQSQTLNNEQFF.

The chain carries TRBV28 and TRBJ2-2; weak D call: TRBD2 (5 bases). The CDR3 totals 15 residues. Trimming stripped 5 bases from V and 5 bases from J, with 15 bases between. The germline V gene encodes CDR1 MDHEN and CDR2 SYDVKM. The CDR3 coding sequence is TGTGCCAGCAGTACAAATCGACCGGGGACCGGGGAGCTGTTTTTT. Its translation is CASSTNRPGTGELFF.

The chain employs TRBV19 and TRBJ2-1; D call uncertain. Per germline, CDR1 LNHDA and CDR2 SQIVND (reference sequence). V lost 10 bases and J 0 bases, leaving 19 bases between the germline ends. This CDR3 spans 16 amino acids. The CDR3 nucleotides read TGTGCCACCGAACCCACATTCCCAAGCTCCTACAATGAGCAGTTCTTC. Translated, it gives CATEPTFPSSYNEQFF.

The chain has TRBV19 and TRBJ2-5; D gene unclear. CDR1 LNHDA and CDR2 SQIVND come from the germline V gene (reference sequence). The CDR3 spans 13 residues. V was cut by 0 bases and J by 3 bases, with 5 bases left in between. The DNA for the CDR3 is TGTGCCAGTAGTATAGACTCCGAAGAGACCCAGTACTTC. It translates to CASSIDSEETQYF. The variable domain in full, with the rest retrieved from reference TRBV19 and TRBJ2-5, is DGGITQSPKYLFRKEGQNVTLSCEQNLNHDAMYWYRQDPGQGLRLIYYSQIVNDFQKGDIAEGYSVSREKKESFPLTVTSAQKNPTAFYLCASSIDSEETQYFGPGTRLLVL.

The V call is TRBV27, the J call TRBJ2-3, with no clear D. V shed 6 bases and J shed 0 bases, with 7 bases lying between them. This CDR3 comprises 13 residues. CDR1 and CDR2 from the germline V gene are MNHEY and SMNVEV (reference sequence). The CDR3 DNA sequence: TGTGCCAGCAGACAAACTAGCACAGATACGCAGTATTTT. This codes for CASRQTSTDTQYF.

The V and J genes are TRBV6-6 and TRBJ2-1; D is perhaps TRBD2 (6 bases). There are 16 residues in the CDR3. Germline CDR1 reads MNHNY; CDR2 reads SVGAGI (reference sequence). Trimming shortened V by 6 bases and J by 6 bases, and 21 bases separated the two germline ends. The CDR3 here is CASSHGGTGTANEQFF. The CDR3 DNA is TGTGCCAGCAGCCACGGTGGGACTGGAACAGCCAATGAGCAGTTCTTC.

This sequence joins TRBV18 and TRBJ2-2; D uncertain. Per the germline V gene, CDR1 is KGHSH and CDR2 is LQKENI. V shed 6 bases and J shed 0 bases, with 14 bases lying between them. The CDR3 length is 16 residues. CDR3 sequence: CASSPRLSANTGELFF. CDR3 coding DNA: TGTGCCAGCTCCCCTCGCCTCTCTGCGAACACCGGGGAGCTGTTTTTT.

The chain links TRBV7-5 to TRBJ2-1; TRBD2, the D gene given by the table, was not confirmed from the DNA. TRBV7-5 is a documented pseudogene. The CDR3 spans 16 residues. The CDR3 DNA sequence: TGTGCCAGAAGCTTAGAAGGGGAGGGGAGGGCGAATGAGCAGTTCTTC. This translates into CARSLEGEGRANEQFF.

This rearrangement joins TRBV7-3 to TRBJ2-2; TRBD1 matches 8 bases. V lost 4 bases to trimming and J lost 5 bases; unmatched junction nucleotides: 6. The CDR3 has 15 residues. Germline CDR1 reads SGHTA; CDR2 reads FQGTGA. The CDR3 reads CASSSPGGLTGELFF. CDR3 nucleotides: TGTGCCAGCAGCTCCCCAGGGGGCTTGACCGGGGAGCTGTTTTTT.

This chain connects TRBV2 to TRBJ2-1; D ambiguous. Between the trimmed V and J ends, which lost 2 bases and 0 bases, there was a span of 8 bases. Looked up from germline, CDR1 is SNHLY and CDR2 is FYNNEI. The CDR3 covers 15 residues. The CDR3 reads CASSEPKSSYNEQFF. CDR3 sequence (DNA): TGTGCCAGCAGTGAACCTAAGAGCTCCTACAATGAGCAGTTCTTC.

This chain links TRBV27 with TRBJ2-3; 10 positions agree with TRBD2. The CDR3 runs 15 residues. Germline CDR1 is MNHEY and CDR2 is SMNVEV (reference sequence). V shed 5 bases and J 6 bases; nucleotides not matched to a gene: 8. Here the CDR3 DNA reads TGTGCCAGCAGTCTAGCGGGAGCTTTGGGGGATACGCAGTATTTT. Its translation: CASSLAGALGDTQYF.

This rearrangement joins TRBV5-1 to TRBJ2-3, with 8 bases lining up with TRBD2. Germline V gives CDR1 SGHRS, CDR2 YFSETQ. This CDR3 contains 15 residues. V shed 2 bases and J 2 bases; nucleotides not matched to a gene: 4. The CDR3: CASSFVAGTTDTQYF. CDR3 nucleotide sequence: TGCGCCAGCAGCTTCGTAGCGGGAACCACAGATACGCAGTATTTT. The variable domain in full, completed from reference TRBV5-1 and TRBJ2-3, reads KAGVTQTPRYLIKTRGQQVTLSCSPISGHRSVSWYQQTPGQGLQFLFEYFSETQRNKGNFPGRFSGRQFSNSRSEMNVSTLELGDSALYLCASSFVAGTTDTQYFGPGTRLTVL.

The chain links TRBV7-2 to TRBJ2-3; D is undetermined. V shed 1 base and J shed 6 bases, with 11 bases lying between them. The CDR3 runs 14 residues. Germline CDR1 and CDR2: SGHTA and FQGNSA. The chain's CDR3 is CASSLGGIADTQYF. The CDR3 DNA reads as TGTGCCAGCAGCTTAGGGGGAATAGCTGATACGCAGTATTTT.

The V call is TRBV5-1, the J call TRBJ1-1; TRBD1 matches at 10 bases. The CDR3 has 19 amino acids. Trimming took 4 bases from V and 1 from J; bases not matched to a gene: 16. CDR1 is SGHRS and CDR2 is YFSETQ in the germline V gene. The chain's CDR3 is CASSPSPDLRDRGNTEAFF. The CDR3 nucleotides are TGCGCCAGCAGCCCGTCCCCTGACCTCCGGGACAGGGGGAACACTGAAGCTTTCTTT.

The chain has TRBV28 and TRBJ1-2; 7 bases map to TRBD1. Germline CDR1 reads MDHEN; CDR2 reads SYDVKM. Germline trimming cut 2 bases from V and 7 bases from J; bases unmatched to any gene: 1. This CDR3 is built from 12 residues. The CDR3: CASSLGTVGYTF. The CDR3 region has the DNA TGTGCCAGCAGTTTAGGGACAGTTGGCTACACCTTC.

This clone was recorded only once. In DNA form, the CDR3 reads TGTGCCAGCAGCTTGGGTGGTTTAGCGGGACTCACAGATACGCAGTATTTT. Translating it yields CASSLGGLAGLTDTQYF. The rearrangement joins TRBV5-4 to TRBJ2-3; 8 positions agree with TRBD2. J gave up 2 bases and V 0 bases, and 8 bases lay outside the gene matches. In germline, CDR1 is SGHNT, CDR2 YYREEE (reference sequence). CDR3 size: 17 residues.

CDR3 DNA sequence: TGTGCCAGCAGATTTCAAGGGGGCGACTATGGCTACACCTTC. Translating it yields CASRFQGGDYGYTF. The V and J genes are TRBV28 and TRBJ1-2; 7 bases fit TRBD1. In germline, CDR1 is MDHEN, CDR2 SYDVKM. The V and J ends lost 6 bases and 3 bases, in that order; junction bases with no gene match: 7. This CDR3 spans 14 amino acids.

This clone has just one count. This sequence joins TRBV7-2 and TRBJ2-2; D assignment may be TRBD1 or TRBD2 (5 bases each). From germline, CDR1 is SGHTA and CDR2 FQGNSA. The V and J ends lost 6 bases and 0 bases respectively, with 11 bases between them. The CDR3 sequence is 15 residues long. The CDR3 region is CASSSLGANTGELFF. CDR3 sequence (DNA): TGTGCCAGCAGTTCCCTGGGGGCGAACACCGGGGAGCTGTTTTTT.

The CDR3 here is CATLGLDRDTQYF. CDR3 DNA sequence: TGTGCCACCTTGGGCCTAGATAGAGATACGCAGTATTTT. The chain employs TRBV11-2 and TRBJ2-3, with D unclear. There are 13 residues in the CDR3. Trimming pared 10 bases from V and 5 bases from J, leaving 16 bases between. From germline, CDR1 is SGHAT and CDR2 FQNNGV. The full variable domain, with the rest looked up from reference TRBV11-2 and TRBJ2-3, is EAGVAQSPRYKIIEKRQSVAFWCNPISGHATLYWYQQILGQGPKLLIQFQNNGVVDDSQLPKDRFSAERLKGVDSTLKIQPAKLEDSAVYLCATLGLDRDTQYFGPGTRLTVL.

J is TRBJ2-7 and V is TRBV2; 11 bases fit TRBD2. This CDR3 region has 14 residues. Trimming cost V 8 bases and J 5 bases; bases outside gene matches: 8. Looked up from germline, CDR1 is SNHLY and CDR2 is FYNNEI. CDR3 in DNA: TGTGCCAGCGGACGACTAGCGGGATTAGACGAGCAGTACTTC. Translation: CASGRLAGLDEQYF.

The CDR3 coding sequence is TGTGCCAGCAGCCAAGATCACCTAGCGGGCAGCACAGATACGCAGTATTTT. Its protein is CASSQDHLAGSTDTQYF. This rearrangement joins TRBV4-2 to TRBJ2-3; 8 bases fit TRBD2. CDR3 length equals 17 residues. The V gene end was trimmed by 0 bases and the J gene end by 0 bases; junction bases not matched to a gene: 5. Germline lookup yields CDR1 LGHNA and CDR2 YNFKEQ.

The chain recombines TRBV9 with TRBJ1-1; D perhaps matches TRBD1 (5 bases). Germline loops: CDR1 SGDLS, CDR2 YYNGEE. The CDR3 length is 14 residues. V was cut by 1 base and J by 1 base, with 8 bases left in between. The CDR3: CASSVRRENTEAFF. Written as DNA, the CDR3 is TGTGCCAGCAGCGTACGCAGGGAGAACACTGAAGCTTTCTTT.

The rearrangement joins TRBV27 to TRBJ2-1; TRBD2 might be the D (6 bases). Trimming cost V 0 bases and J 2 bases, with 11 bases left between them. Germline V lookup: CDR1 MNHEY, CDR2 SMNVEV (reference sequence). This CDR3 spans 16 amino acids. CDR3 sequence: CASSLSGGVTYNEQFF. CDR3 DNA sequence: TGTGCCAGCAGTTTATCGGGCGGGGTGACCTACAATGAGCAGTTCTTC.